The subject of this entry is one TCR beta chain. The CDR3 covers 15 residues. V lost 5 bases, J lost 6 bases, and 17 bases lay in between. CDR1 SGHTA and CDR2 FQGNSA come from the germline V gene. Profiling relied on immunoSEQ multiplex PCR, and the TCRdb table lists in-frame clones only, not all of them. The top ten clones hold 12% to 15% of a sample with 80,000 to 100,000 clones, approximately 86% of them seen once. This entry belongs to a study of control samples from healthy donors and cancer patients. Sequencing input: blood. The TCR was taken from a man younger than 40 in good health. The chain recombines TRBV7-2 with TRBJ2-1; D ambiguous. The CDR3 DNA sequence: TGTGCCAGCAGCACCCAGGACCTCAACGGCAATGAGCAGTTCTTC. Its translation: CASSTQDLNGNEQFF.